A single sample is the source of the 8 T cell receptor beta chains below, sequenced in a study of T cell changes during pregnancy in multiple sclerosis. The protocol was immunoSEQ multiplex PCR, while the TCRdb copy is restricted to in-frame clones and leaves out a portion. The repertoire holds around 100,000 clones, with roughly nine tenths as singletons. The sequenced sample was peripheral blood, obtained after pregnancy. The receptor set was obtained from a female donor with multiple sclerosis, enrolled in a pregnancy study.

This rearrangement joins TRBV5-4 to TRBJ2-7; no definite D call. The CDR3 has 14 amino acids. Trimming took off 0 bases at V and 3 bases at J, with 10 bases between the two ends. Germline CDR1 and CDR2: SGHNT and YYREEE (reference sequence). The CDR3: CASSLAGSRYEQYF. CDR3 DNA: TGTGCCAGCAGCTTGGCAGGTTCCCGCTACGAGCAGTACTTC. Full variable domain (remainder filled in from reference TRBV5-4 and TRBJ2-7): ETGVTQSPTHLIKTRGQQVTLRCSSQSGHNTVSWYQQALGQGPQFIFQYYREEENGRGNFPPRFSGLQFPNYSSELNVNALELDDSALYLCASSLAGSRYEQYFGPGTRLTVT.

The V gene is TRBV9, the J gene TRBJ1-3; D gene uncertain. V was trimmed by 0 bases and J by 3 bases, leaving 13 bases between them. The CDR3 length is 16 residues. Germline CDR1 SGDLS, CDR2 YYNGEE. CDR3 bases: TGTGCCAGCAGCGTAGACCCCCGGGTCGATGGAAACACCATATATTTT. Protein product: CASSVDPRVDGNTIYF.

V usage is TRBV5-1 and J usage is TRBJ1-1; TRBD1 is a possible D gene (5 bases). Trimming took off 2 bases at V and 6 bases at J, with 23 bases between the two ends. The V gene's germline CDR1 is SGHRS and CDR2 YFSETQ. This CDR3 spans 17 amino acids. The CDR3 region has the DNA TGCGCCAGCAGCTTTGATTTAACAGGTAGAAGGACGGCTGAAGCTTTCTTT. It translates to CASSFDLTGRRTAEAFF. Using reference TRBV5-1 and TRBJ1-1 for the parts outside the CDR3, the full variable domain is KAGVTQTPRYLIKTRGQQVTLSCSPISGHRSVSWYQQTPGQGLQFLFEYFSETQRNKGNFPGRFSGRQFSNSRSEMNVSTLELGDSALYLCASSFDLTGRRTAEAFFGQGTRLTVV.

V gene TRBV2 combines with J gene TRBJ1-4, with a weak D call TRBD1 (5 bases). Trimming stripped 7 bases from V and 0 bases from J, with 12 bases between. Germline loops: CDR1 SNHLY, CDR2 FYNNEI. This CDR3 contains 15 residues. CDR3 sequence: CASKAKTATNEKLFF. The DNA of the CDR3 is TGTGCCAGCAAAGCGAAGACAGCAACTAATGAAAAACTGTTTTTT.

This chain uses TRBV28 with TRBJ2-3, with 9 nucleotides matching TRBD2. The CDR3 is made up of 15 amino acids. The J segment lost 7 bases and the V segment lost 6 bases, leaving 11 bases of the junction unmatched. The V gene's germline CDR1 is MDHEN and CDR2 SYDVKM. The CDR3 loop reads CASSLPGTSLYTQYF. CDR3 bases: TGTGCCAGCAGCCTCCCCGGGACTAGCCTTTATACGCAGTATTTT. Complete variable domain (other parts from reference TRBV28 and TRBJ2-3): DVKVTQSSRYLVKRTGEKVFLECVQDMDHENMFWYRQDPGLGLRLIYFSYDVKMKEKGDIPEGYSVSREKKERFSLILESASTNQTSMYLCASSLPGTSLYTQYFGPGTRLTVL.

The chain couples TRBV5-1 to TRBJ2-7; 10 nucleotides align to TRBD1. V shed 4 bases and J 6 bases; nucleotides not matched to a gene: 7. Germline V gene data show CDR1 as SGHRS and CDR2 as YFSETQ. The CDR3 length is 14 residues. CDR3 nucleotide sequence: TGCGCCAGCAGCACCCGCGGGACAGGGGTCGAGCAGTACTTC. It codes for CASSTRGTGVEQYF.

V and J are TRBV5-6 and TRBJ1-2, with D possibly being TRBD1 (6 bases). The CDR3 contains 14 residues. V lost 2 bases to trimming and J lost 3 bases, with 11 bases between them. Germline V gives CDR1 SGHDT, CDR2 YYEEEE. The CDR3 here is CASSFSGVHYGYTF. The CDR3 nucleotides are TGTGCCAGCAGCTTCTCAGGGGTACACTATGGCTACACCTTC.

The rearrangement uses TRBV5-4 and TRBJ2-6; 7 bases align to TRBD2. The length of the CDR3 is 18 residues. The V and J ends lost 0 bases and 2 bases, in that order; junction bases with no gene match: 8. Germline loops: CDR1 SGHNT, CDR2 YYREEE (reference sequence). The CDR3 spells CASSLERDLITGANVLTF. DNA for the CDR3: TGTGCCAGCAGCTTGGAGCGGGATCTCATAACTGGGGCCAACGTCCTGACTTTC.